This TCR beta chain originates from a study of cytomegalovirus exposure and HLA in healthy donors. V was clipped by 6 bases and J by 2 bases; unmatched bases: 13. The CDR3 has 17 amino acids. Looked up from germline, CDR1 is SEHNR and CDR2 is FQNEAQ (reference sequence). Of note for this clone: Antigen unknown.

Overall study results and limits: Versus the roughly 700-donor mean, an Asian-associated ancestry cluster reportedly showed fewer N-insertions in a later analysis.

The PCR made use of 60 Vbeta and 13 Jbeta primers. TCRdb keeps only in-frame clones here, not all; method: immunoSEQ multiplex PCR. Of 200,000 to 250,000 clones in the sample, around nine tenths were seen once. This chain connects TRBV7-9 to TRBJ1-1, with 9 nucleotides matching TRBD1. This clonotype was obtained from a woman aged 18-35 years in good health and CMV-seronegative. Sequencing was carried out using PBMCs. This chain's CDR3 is CASSFAPGTGPNTEAFF. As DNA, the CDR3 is TGTGCCAGCAGTTTCGCACCCGGGACAGGGCCTAACACTGAAGCTTTCTTT.